This paragraph covers one T cell receptor (beta chain) sequence. The data belong to a study of blood T cell repertoires in COVID-19. Some clones are missing from TCRdb's copy, which holds only in-frame ones; the method was immunoSEQ multiplex PCR. The table lists fewer than 250,000 clones, 88% of them singletons. V was pared by 4 bases and J by 1 base, with 13 bases between. CDR1 LNHDA and CDR2 SQIVND come from the germline V gene (reference sequence). This CDR3 contains 15 residues. The chain couples TRBV19 to TRBJ1-1; a possible D gene is TRBD1 (6 bases). This clonotype was obtained from a man aged 40-55 years with acute or convalescent COVID-19. The sample comprised peripheral blood. DNA for the CDR3: TGTGCCAGTAGTAGCGGGGGCGCGGGGAACACTGAAGCTTTCTTT. It codes for CASSSGGAGNTEAFF.